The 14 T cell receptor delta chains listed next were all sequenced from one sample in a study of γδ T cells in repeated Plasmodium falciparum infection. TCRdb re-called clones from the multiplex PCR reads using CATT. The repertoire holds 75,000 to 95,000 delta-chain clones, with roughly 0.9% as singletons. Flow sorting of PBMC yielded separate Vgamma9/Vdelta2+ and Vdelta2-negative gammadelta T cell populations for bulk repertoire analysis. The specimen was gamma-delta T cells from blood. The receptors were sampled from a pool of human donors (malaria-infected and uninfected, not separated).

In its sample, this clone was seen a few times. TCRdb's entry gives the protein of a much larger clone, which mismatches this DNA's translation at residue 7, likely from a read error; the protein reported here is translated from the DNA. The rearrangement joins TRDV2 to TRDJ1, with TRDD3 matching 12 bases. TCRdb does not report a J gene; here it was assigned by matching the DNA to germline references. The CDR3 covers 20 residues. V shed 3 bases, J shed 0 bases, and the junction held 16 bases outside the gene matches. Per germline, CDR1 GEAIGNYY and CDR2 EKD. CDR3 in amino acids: CACDSVSDWGIPNYTDKLIF. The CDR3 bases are TGTGCCTGTGACTCCGTCAGTGACTGGGGGATACCTAACTACACCGATAAACTCATCTTT.

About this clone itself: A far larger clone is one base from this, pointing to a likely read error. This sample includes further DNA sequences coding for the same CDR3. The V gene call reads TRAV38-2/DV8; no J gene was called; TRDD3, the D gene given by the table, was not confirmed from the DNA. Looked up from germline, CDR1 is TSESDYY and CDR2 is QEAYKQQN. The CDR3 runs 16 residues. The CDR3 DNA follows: TGTGCTCCCGGATTTGGGGGATATCCGTACACCGATAAACTCATCTTC. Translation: CAPGFGGYPYTDKLIF.

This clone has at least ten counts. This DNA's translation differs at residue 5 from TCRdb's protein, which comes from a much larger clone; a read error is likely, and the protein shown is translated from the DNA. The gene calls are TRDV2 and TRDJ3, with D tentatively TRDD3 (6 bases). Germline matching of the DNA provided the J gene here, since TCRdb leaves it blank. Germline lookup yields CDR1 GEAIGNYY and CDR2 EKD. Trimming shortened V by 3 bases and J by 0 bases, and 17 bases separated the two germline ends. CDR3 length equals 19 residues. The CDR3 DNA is TGTGCCTGTGACGCAAGTAGGGGGACAGGCTCCTGGGACACCCGACAGATGTTTTTC. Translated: CACDASRGTGSWDTRQMFF.

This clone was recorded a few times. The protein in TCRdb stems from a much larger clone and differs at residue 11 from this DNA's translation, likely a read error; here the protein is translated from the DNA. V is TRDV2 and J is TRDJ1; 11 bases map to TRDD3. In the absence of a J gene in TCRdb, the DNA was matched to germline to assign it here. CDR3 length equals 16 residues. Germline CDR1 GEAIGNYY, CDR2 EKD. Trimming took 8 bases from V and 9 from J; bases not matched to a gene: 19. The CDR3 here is CASPLNVLGDRLELIF. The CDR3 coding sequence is TGTGCCTCTCCCCTCAACGTACTGGGGGATAGATTGGAACTCATCTTT.

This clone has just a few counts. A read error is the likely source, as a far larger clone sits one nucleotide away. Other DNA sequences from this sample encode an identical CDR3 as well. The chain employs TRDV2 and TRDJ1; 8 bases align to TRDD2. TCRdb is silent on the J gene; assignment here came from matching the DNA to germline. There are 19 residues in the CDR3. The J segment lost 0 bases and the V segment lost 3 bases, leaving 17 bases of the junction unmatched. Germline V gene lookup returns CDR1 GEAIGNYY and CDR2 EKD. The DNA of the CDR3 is TGTGCCTGTGACCCACGCTTCCTACACGGGGTTCCGTACACCGATAAACTCATCTTT. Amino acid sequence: CACDPRFLHGVPYTDKLIF.

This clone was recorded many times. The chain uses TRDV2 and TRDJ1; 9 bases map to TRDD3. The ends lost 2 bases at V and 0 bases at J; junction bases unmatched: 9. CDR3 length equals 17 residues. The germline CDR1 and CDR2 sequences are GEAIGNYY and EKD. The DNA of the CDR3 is TGTGCCTGTGACAGACTGGGGGAGACAACGTACACCGATAAACTCATCTTT. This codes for CACDRLGETTYTDKLIF.

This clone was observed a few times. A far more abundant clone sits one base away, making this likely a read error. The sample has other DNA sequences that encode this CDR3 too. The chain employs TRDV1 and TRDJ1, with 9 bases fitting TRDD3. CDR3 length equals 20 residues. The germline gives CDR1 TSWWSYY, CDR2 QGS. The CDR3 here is CALGEPASVVWGIYTDKLIF. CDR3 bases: TGTGCTCTTGGGGAACCAGCCTCAGTAGTCTGGGGGATTTACACCGATAAACTCATCTTC.

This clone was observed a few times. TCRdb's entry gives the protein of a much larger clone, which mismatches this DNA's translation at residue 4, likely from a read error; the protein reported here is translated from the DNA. CDR3 DNA: TGTGCCTGTGGCTTACTGGGGGATACGCCAGAATTCGCCGATAAACTCATCTTT. Amino acid sequence: CACGLLGDTPEFADKLIF. This sequence joins TRDV2 and TRDJ1; 13 bases fit TRDD3. The J gene is not listed in TCRdb, so it was assigned here from a DNA match to germline. CDR1 is GEAIGNYY, CDR2 EKD, per germline. This CDR3 comprises 18 residues. The V gene end was trimmed by 5 bases and the J gene end by 3 bases; junction bases not matched to a gene: 14.

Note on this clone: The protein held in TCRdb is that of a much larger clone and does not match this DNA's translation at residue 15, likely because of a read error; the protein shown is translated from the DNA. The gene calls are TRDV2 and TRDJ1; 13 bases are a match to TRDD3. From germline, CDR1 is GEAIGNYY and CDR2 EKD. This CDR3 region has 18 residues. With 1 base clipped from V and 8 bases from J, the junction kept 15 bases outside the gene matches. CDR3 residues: CACDTAQLGDTLSRKLIF. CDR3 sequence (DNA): TGTGCCTGTGACACTGCCCAACTGGGGGATACGCTGTCCAGAAAACTCATCTTT.

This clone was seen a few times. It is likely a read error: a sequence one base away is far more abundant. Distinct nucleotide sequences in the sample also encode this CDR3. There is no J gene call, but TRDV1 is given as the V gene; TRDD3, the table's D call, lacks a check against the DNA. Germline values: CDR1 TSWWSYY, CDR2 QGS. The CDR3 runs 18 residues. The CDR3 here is CALGEVALGDTDTDKLIF. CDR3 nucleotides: TGTGCTCTTGGGGAAGTGGCTCTGGGGGATACCGACACCGATAAGCTCATCTTT.

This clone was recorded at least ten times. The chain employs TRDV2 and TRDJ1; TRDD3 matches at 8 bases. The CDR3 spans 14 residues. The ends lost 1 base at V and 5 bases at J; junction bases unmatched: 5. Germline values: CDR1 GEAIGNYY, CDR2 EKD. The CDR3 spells CACDTGGSKDKLIF. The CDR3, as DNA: TGTGCCTGTGACACTGGGGGATCCAAGGATAAACTCATCTTT.

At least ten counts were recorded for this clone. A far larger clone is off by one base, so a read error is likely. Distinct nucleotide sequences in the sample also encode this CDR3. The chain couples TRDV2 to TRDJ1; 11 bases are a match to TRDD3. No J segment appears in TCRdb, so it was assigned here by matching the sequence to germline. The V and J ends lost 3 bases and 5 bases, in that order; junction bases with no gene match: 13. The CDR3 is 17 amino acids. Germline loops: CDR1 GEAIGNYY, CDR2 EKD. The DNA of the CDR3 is TGTGCCTGTGACCTGGTACTGGGGGATAGCACGACTGATAAACTCATCTTT. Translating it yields CACDLVLGDSTTDKLIF.

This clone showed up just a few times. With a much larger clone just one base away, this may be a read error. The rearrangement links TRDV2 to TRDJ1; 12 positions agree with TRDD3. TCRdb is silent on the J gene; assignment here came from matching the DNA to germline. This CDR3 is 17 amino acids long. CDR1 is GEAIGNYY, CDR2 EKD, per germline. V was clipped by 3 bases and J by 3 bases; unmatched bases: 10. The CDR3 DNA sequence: TGTGCCTGTGACCCGGCTGGGGGATACGGGGACGCCGATAAACTCATCTTT. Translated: CACDPAGGYGDADKLIF.

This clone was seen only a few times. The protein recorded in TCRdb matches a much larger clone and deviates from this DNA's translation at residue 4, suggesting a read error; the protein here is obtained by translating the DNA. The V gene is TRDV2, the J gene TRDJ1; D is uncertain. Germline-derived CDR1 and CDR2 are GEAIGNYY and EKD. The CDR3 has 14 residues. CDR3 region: CACYTPFVVGVLIF. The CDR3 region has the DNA TGTGCCTGTTACACCCCTTTTGTAGTTGGCGTACTCATCTTT.